Presented here are 21 T cell receptor beta chains from one specimen sequenced in a study of identical twins. TCRdb ran MiXCR on the 5' RACE reads and lists one entry per CDR3 protein. The data contain some 690,000 distinct CDR3 sequences, 21% of them singletons. The data also belong to a second study, concerning T cells expressing NK-cell markers.

Sequencing input: PBMCs. These receptors all come from a woman aged 18-35 years in good health.

This clonotype was detected many times. The chain links TRBV20-1 to TRBJ2-1; TRBD2 matches 10 bases. Germline CDR1 and CDR2: DFQATT and SNEGSKA (reference sequence). With V trimmed by 5 bases and J by 4 bases, 5 bases remained unmatched. CDR3 length equals 14 residues. CDR3 sequence reads: CSARLAGVYNEQFF. CDR3 DNA sequence: TGCAGTGCTCGTCTAGCGGGGGTGTACAATGAGCAGTTCTTC.

This clonotype was counted between two and nine times. DNA for the CDR3: TGTGCCAGCAGTTCTCGCGGGAGTGAGCAGTTCTTC. It codes for CASSSRGSEQFF. The genes are TRBV6-2 or TRBV6-3 and TRBJ2-1, with 7 bases lining up with TRBD2. The germline V gene encodes CDR1 MNHEY and CDR2 SVGEGT. V was pared by 4 bases and J by 9 bases, with 3 bases of the junction left unmatched. The CDR3 has 12 residues.

This clonotype has a handful of counts. In DNA form, the CDR3 reads TGTGCCAGCAGCCCGTGGCAGGCCGGGAACACTGAAGCTTTCTTT. The encoded protein is CASSPWQAGNTEAFF. This rearrangement joins TRBV11-2 to TRBJ1-1, with unresolved D. Germline loops: CDR1 SGHAT, CDR2 FQNNGV. CDR3 length equals 15 residues. Trimming took off 5 bases at V and 1 base at J, with 14 bases between the two ends.

This clonotype came up many times. A junction boundary mismatches the germline segment, possibly from a read error. The chain joins TRBV5-1 to TRBJ2-1, with D perhaps matching TRBD1 or TRBD2 (5 bases each). This CDR3 has 11 residues. Germline V gives CDR1 SGHRS, CDR2 YFSETQ. The CDR3: CASSRDAKWVF. For the CDR3, the DNA is TGCGCCAGCAGCCGGGACGCCAAATGGGTTTTC.

This clonotype was detected only a few times. The chain uses TRBV29-1 and TRBJ2-1; 12 bases map to TRBD2. The CDR3 spans 14 residues. V lost 4 bases to trimming and J lost 6 bases; unmatched junction nucleotides: 4. In germline, CDR1 is SQVTM, CDR2 ANQGSEA. The CDR3 here is CSVAGLAGINEQFF. CDR3 nucleotide sequence: TGCAGCGTTGCAGGACTAGCGGGGATCAATGAGCAGTTCTTC.

The gene calls are TRBV12-3 or TRBV12-4 and TRBJ2-3; 10 bases align to TRBD2. V trimming: 5 bases; J trimming: 6 bases; junction bases outside the gene matches: 17. The length of the CDR3 is 18 residues. CDR3 bases: TGTGCCAGCAGTCCTTCTCTGGGACTAGCGAGGCAGGGGGATACGCAGTATTTT. Amino acids: CASSPSLGLARQGDTQYF.

This clonotype was counted a few times. CDR3 in DNA: TGTGCCAGCAGCGTAGGGGTCACGACTAGCGGGACCTACGAGCAGTACTTC. This codes for CASSVGVTTSGTYEQYF. The genes are TRBV9 and TRBJ2-7, with 11 bases lining up with TRBD2. CDR3 length equals 17 residues. Per the germline V gene, CDR1 is SGDLS and CDR2 is YYNGEE. The V gene end was trimmed by 0 bases and the J gene end by 2 bases; junction bases not matched to a gene: 7.

This clonotype was seen a few times. The J gene is TRBJ2-4, the V gene TRBV20-1, with 9 bases aligning to TRBD2. CDR1 is DFQATT and CDR2 is SNEGSKA in the germline V gene (reference sequence). The CDR3 spans 19 residues. The ends lost 4 bases at V and 0 bases at J; junction bases unmatched: 16. Here the CDR3 reads CSATGLAVAPRIAKNIQYF. In nucleotides, the CDR3 is TGCAGTGCTACGGGACTAGCCGTTGCTCCTCGAATAGCCAAAAACATTCAGTACTTC.

This clonotype has just one count. This sequence joins TRBV5-1 and TRBJ2-6; tentatively, D is TRBD1 (6 bases). Trimming cost V 1 base and J 2 bases, with 10 bases left between them. The CDR3 totals 16 residues. Germline values: CDR1 SGHRS, CDR2 YFSETQ. The CDR3 loop reads CASSLPGAAGANVLTF. DNA of the CDR3: TGCGCCAGCAGCTTGCCAGGGGCTGCTGGGGCCAACGTCCTGACTTTC.

This clonotype has at least ten counts. This chain uses TRBV15 with TRBJ2-1, with TRBD2 identical over 8 bases. The CDR3 totals 13 residues. CDR1 is LNHNV, CDR2 YYDKDF, per germline (reference sequence). The V segment lost 8 bases and the J segment 9 bases; nucleotides outside the gene matches: 9. For the CDR3, the DNA is TGTGCCACCGGTTGGCGGGGGGACGGTGAGCAGTTCTTC. Translating it yields CATGWRGDGEQFF.

Only a few counts were recorded for this clonotype. One end of the junction fails to match germline, which may point to a read error. This chain links TRBV5-6 with TRBJ2-7, with D unclear. Germline CDR1 and CDR2: SGHDT and YYEEEE. This CDR3 is built from 12 residues. This CDR3 is CASSSPAGSEHF. Here the CDR3 DNA reads TGTGCCAGCAGCTCCCCCGCCGGGTCTGAACACTTC.

The V gene is TRBV9, the J gene TRBJ2-1; 12 bases align to TRBD2. Looked up from germline, CDR1 is SGDLS and CDR2 is YYNGEE. The CDR3 sequence is 15 residues long. Unmatched junction bases numbered 6, after V lost 5 bases and J lost 6 bases. CDR3 protein: CASSIELAGGNEQFF. The CDR3 DNA follows: TGTGCCAGCAGTATCGAACTAGCGGGGGGCAATGAGCAGTTCTTC. The full variable domain, rest sourced from reference TRBV9 and TRBJ2-1, is DSGVTQTPKHLITATGQRVTLRCSPRSGDLSVYWYQQSLDQGLQFLIQYYNGEERAKGNILERFSAQQFPDLHSELNLSSLELGDSALYFCASSIELAGGNEQFFGPGTRLTVL.

The J gene is TRBJ2-2, the V gene TRBV7-3; D might be TRBD1 or TRBD2, each matching 5 bases. The germline CDR1 and CDR2 sequences are SGHTA and FQGTGA. Trimming shortened V by 5 bases and J by 4 bases, and 11 bases separated the two germline ends. The CDR3 contains 14 residues. CDR3 sequence: CASSRDVPTGELFF. CDR3 sequence (DNA): TGTGCCAGCAGCCGGGACGTGCCCACCGGGGAGCTGTTTTTT.

The CDR3: CSARDPRALAGDQETQYF. The CDR3 coding sequence is TGCAGTGCTAGAGATCCGAGGGCGCTAGCGGGAGATCAAGAGACCCAGTACTTC. This chain links TRBV20-1 with TRBJ2-5, with 10 bases fitting TRBD2. CDR3 size: 18 residues. The germline CDR1 and CDR2 sequences are DFQATT and SNEGSKA (reference sequence). Losses at the gene ends were 0 bases for V and 2 bases for J; bases not matched to a gene: 12.

This CDR3 is CSARRLAVSYEQYF. In DNA, the CDR3 is TGCAGTGCGAGACGACTAGCGGTCTCCTACGAGCAGTACTTC. V gene TRBV20-1 combines with J gene TRBJ2-7; 9 bases agree with TRBD2. Germline lookup yields CDR1 DFQATT and CDR2 SNEGSKA (reference sequence). Unmatched junction bases numbered 6, after V lost 6 bases and J lost 0 bases. The CDR3 extends over 14 amino acids.

This clonotype has more than one count but fewer than ten. As DNA, the CDR3 is TGTGCCAGCAGCTTATTGGGACAGGGACTAGCGGGGGTCGAGCAGTTCTTC. Translating gives CASSLLGQGLAGVEQFF. The chain combines TRBV7-3 with TRBJ2-1, with 14 nucleotides matching TRBD2. Trimming at V came to 2 bases and at J to 10 bases, leaving 10 bases not matched to a gene. Germline assignment: CDR1 SGHTA and CDR2 FQGTGA. The CDR3 loop spans 17 amino acids.

This clonotype was detected a few times. The V and J genes are TRBV24-1 and TRBJ1-5; D unclear. Between the trimmed V and J ends, which lost 4 bases and 3 bases, there was a span of 6 bases. The CDR3 has 13 residues. Germline V gene data show CDR1 as KGHDR and CDR2 as SFDVKD. CDR3 amino acids: CATSEGNNQPQHF. CDR3 in DNA: TGTGCCACCAGTGAAGGGAACAATCAGCCCCAGCATTTT.

This clonotype was observed a handful of times. The CDR3, as DNA: TGTGCCAGCAGTTTTGCGGGGGGATTAAACATTCAGTACTTC. It translates to CASSFAGGLNIQYF. The chain recombines TRBV27 with TRBJ2-4, with 8 bases that match TRBD2. Germline-derived CDR1 and CDR2 are MNHEY and SMNVEV (reference sequence). This CDR3 has 14 amino acids. Trimming cost V 3 bases and J 6 bases; bases outside gene matches: 4.

This sequence joins TRBV20-1 and TRBJ1-2; D is perhaps TRBD1 (5 bases). From germline, CDR1 is DFQATT and CDR2 SNEGSKA (reference sequence). The CDR3 length is 15 residues. Trimming left V 5 bases short and J 4 bases short, with 20 bases between. The CDR3: CSASTLGESLYGYTF. CDR3 nucleotides: TGCAGTGCTTCTACACTAGGGGAATCCCTCTATGGCTACACCTTC.

This clonotype has just a few counts. V gene TRBV12-3 or TRBV12-4 combines with J gene TRBJ2-1; 10 nucleotides match TRBD2. This CDR3 is built from 16 residues. Trimming took 7 bases from V and 2 from J; bases not matched to a gene: 8. The CDR3 is CASTTRLAGAYNEQFF. CDR3 DNA: TGTGCCAGCACCACGCGTCTAGCGGGGGCCTACAATGAGCAGTTCTTC.

This clonotype has a handful of counts. The chain carries TRBV20-1 and TRBJ2-7; perhaps D is TRBD1 or TRBD2 (5 bases each). The length of the CDR3 is 13 residues. The germline V gene has CDR1 DFQATT and CDR2 SNEGSKA (reference sequence). Between the trimmed V and J ends, which lost 6 bases and 1 base, there was a span of 13 bases. The CDR3 region is CSAPRGGSYEQYF. Here the CDR3 DNA reads TGCAGTGCCCCCCGGGGCGGATCCTACGAGCAGTACTTC.